Listed here are 27 T cell receptor beta chains from one sample, sequenced in a study of CD8 T cells in ankylosing spondylitis listed by TCRdb under 2017. The method behind the library was 5' RACE. The reads were generated on an Illumina HiSeq 2500. The raw public reads went through TCRdb reprocessing: fastp at Q25, MiXCR clone calling, in-frame beta chains kept. Each CDR3 protein appears once, grouped with its most common genes and DNA. In all, the sample holds 100,000 to 150,000 distinct CDR3 sequences, and over 7% of those were seen once. The leading ten clones occupy about 3.3% of the sample. Sequencing was performed on blood, either unsorted or a sorted T cell fraction (not recorded which). These receptors were collected from a male donor with ankylosing spondylitis or in good health (not recorded which).

A few counts support this clonotype. Here the CDR3 reads CASSPSLGRVTGELFF. As DNA, the CDR3 is TGTGCCAGCTCACCATCCCTCGGGAGGGTGACCGGGGAGCTGTTTTTT. The chain combines TRBV18 with TRBJ2-2, with 8 bases that match TRBD2. Germline V gives CDR1 KGHSH, CDR2 LQKENI. The CDR3 runs to 16 residues. Trimming removed 2 bases from V and 5 bases from J; junction bases left unmatched: 7.

This clonotype has a count of ten or more. J is TRBJ2-3 and V is TRBV20-1, with D unclear. Trimming shortened V by 3 bases and J by 1 base, and 11 bases separated the two germline ends. The CDR3 totals 14 residues. Looked up from germline, CDR1 is DFQATT and CDR2 is SNEGSKA (reference sequence). CDR3 residues: CSASGGWGTDTQYF. In DNA, the CDR3 is TGCAGTGCTAGCGGCGGCTGGGGCACAGATACGCAGTATTTT.

This clonotype was counted between two and nine times. V and J are TRBV12-3 or TRBV12-4 and TRBJ2-7; D is possibly TRBD1 or TRBD2 (5 bases each). This CDR3 contains 15 residues. The ends were cut back, 0 bases at V and 3 bases at J, with 12 bases in the middle. CDR3 coding DNA: TGTGCCAGCAGTTTAGCCTGGGACGGAGTCTACGAGCAGTACTTC. Encoded protein: CASSLAWDGVYEQYF.

There are many counts of this clonotype. The chain employs TRBV14 and TRBJ2-1; D not resolved. The germline V gene encodes CDR1 SGHDN and CDR2 FVKESK. There are 18 residues in the CDR3. Trimming took off 1 base at V and 2 bases at J, with 18 bases between the two ends. In nucleotides, the CDR3 is TGTGCCAGCAGCCAAGGGACCTCCGTACTAACCCCCTACAATGAGCAGTTCTTC. Translated: CASSQGTSVLTPYNEQFF.

This clonotype came up many times. The chain combines TRBV20-1 with TRBJ2-1; 10 bases match TRBD2. The CDR3 has 16 amino acids. CDR1 and CDR2 (germline): DFQATT, SNEGSKA (reference sequence). Trimming at V came to 4 bases and at J to 3 bases, leaving 9 bases not matched to a gene. The CDR3 protein is CSATEASGSFYNEQFF. The CDR3 bases are TGCAGTGCTACAGAAGCTAGCGGGAGTTTCTACAATGAGCAGTTCTTC.

This clonotype was observed a handful of times. J is TRBJ2-1 and V is TRBV20-1; D gene unclear. Germline CDR1 DFQATT, CDR2 SNEGSKA (reference sequence). There are 14 residues in the CDR3. Trimming took off 6 bases at V and 4 bases at J, with 16 bases between the two ends. CDR3 sequence (DNA): TGCAGTGCCCCGGCCCTGACTTCTTACAATGAGCAGTTCTTC. This translates into CSAPALTSYNEQFF.

This clonotype was picked up many times. The chain uses TRBV7-2 and TRBJ2-1; 7 bases are shared with TRBD2. The CDR3 covers 14 residues. V lost 5 bases and J lost 7; bases outside the gene matches: 8. Per germline, CDR1 SGHTA and CDR2 FQGNSA. This chain's CDR3 is CASSPPGLCNEQFF. The CDR3 DNA follows: TGTGCCAGCAGCCCCCCGGGACTATGTAATGAGCAGTTCTTC.

This clonotype appeared many times. This chain joins TRBV5-4 and TRBJ2-7; D gene uncertain. V lost 0 bases to trimming and J lost 5 bases, with 6 bases between them. The CDR3 covers 12 residues. Germline V gives CDR1 SGHNT, CDR2 YYREEE (reference sequence). The CDR3 sequence: CASSLDWNEQYF. CDR3 nucleotide sequence: TGTGCCAGCAGCTTGGACTGGAACGAGCAGTACTTC.

In the case of this clonotype: A much larger clone differs from this one at a single base, so this may be a read error. The chain links TRBV4-3 to TRBJ2-2; 12 positions agree with TRBD2. Germline V gene sequence: CDR1 LGHNA, CDR2 YSLEER. CDR3 length: 18 residues. The CDR3 loop reads CAISQGLTSGRGTGELFF. CDR3 bases: TGCGCCATCAGCCAAGGCCTGACTAGCGGGAGAGGCACCGGGGAGCTGTTTTTT.

This clonotype was detected only a few times. The rearrangement uses TRBV29-1 and TRBJ2-7; 8 positions agree with TRBD1. This CDR3 has 13 residues. Germline CDR1 and CDR2: SQVTM and ANQGSEA. Trimming cost V 5 bases and J 3 bases; bases outside gene matches: 6. CDR3 bases: TGCAGCGTTCAGGGGGCAGGTCTCTACGAGCAGTACTTC. This sequence encodes CSVQGAGLYEQYF.

This clonotype was seen only a few times. The chain links TRBV18 to TRBJ1-1, with 10 bases matching TRBD1. From germline, CDR1 is KGHSH and CDR2 LQKENI. The CDR3 spans 14 residues. The junction had 9 bases not matched to a gene; V was cut back by 4 bases and J by 10 bases. This chain's CDR3 is CASSRSGQGDGAFF. In nucleotides, the CDR3 is TGTGCCAGCTCACGTAGTGGACAGGGGGATGGAGCTTTCTTT. Variable domain in full (rest from reference TRBV18 and TRBJ1-1): NAGVMQNPRHLVRRRGQEARLRCSPMKGHSHVYWYRQLPEEGLKFMVYLQKENIIDESGMPKERFSAEFPKEGPSILRIQQVVRGDSAAYFCASSRSGQGDGAFFGQGTRLTVV.

This clonotype occurred many times. This rearrangement joins TRBV5-1 to TRBJ2-1; 9 bases are shared with TRBD2. V lost 0 bases and J lost 6; bases outside the gene matches: 4. CDR3 length equals 15 residues. Germline-derived CDR1 and CDR2 are SGHRS and YFSETQ. The CDR3 protein is CASSLVQREANEQFF. The CDR3 nucleotides read TGCGCCAGCAGCTTGGTCCAGCGGGAGGCCAATGAGCAGTTCTTC.

This clonotype was seen many times. The chain joins TRBV6-5 to TRBJ2-5; TRBD2 agrees at 8 bases. Looked up from germline, CDR1 is MNHEY and CDR2 is SVGAGI. This CDR3 region has 17 residues. J was trimmed by 2 bases and V by 4 bases; bases with no gene match: 12. Here the CDR3 reads CASSSGGGRFLQETQYF. CDR3 nucleotide sequence: TGTGCCAGCAGTTCTGGGGGCGGGAGGTTCCTACAAGAGACCCAGTACTTC.

This clonotype has at least ten counts. The V and J genes are TRBV20-1 and TRBJ2-3; 8 bases agree with TRBD2. Germline lookup yields CDR1 DFQATT and CDR2 SNEGSKA (reference sequence). Germline trimming cut 3 bases from V and 0 bases from J; bases unmatched to any gene: 5. The CDR3 consists of 15 residues. This CDR3 is CSASAIAGSTDTQYF. CDR3 DNA: TGCAGTGCTAGTGCGATAGCGGGAAGCACAGATACGCAGTATTTT.

Ten or more counts support this clonotype. J is TRBJ1-1 and V is TRBV15; no firm D call. The V gene's germline CDR1 is LNHNV and CDR2 YYDKDF (reference sequence). The CDR3 has 13 residues. The V end lost 6 bases, the J end lost 0 bases, and 8 bases lay between the germline ends. CDR3 nucleotides: TGTGCCACCAGGGAGACGGTGAACACTGAAGCTTTCTTT. It is translated as CATRETVNTEAFF.

Ten or more counts support this clonotype. V is TRBV6-5 and J is TRBJ2-1, with a weak D call TRBD2 (5 bases). V was clipped by 0 bases and J by 6 bases, with 18 bases between them. Per germline, CDR1 MNHEY and CDR2 SVGAGI. The CDR3 covers 17 residues. CDR3 in DNA: TGTGCCAGCAGTTACTCTTCGTATTGGAAAAGCGGCAATGAGCAGTTCTTC. Amino acids: CASSYSSYWKSGNEQFF.

V is TRBV4-3 and J is TRBJ2-1; a weak D match, TRBD2 (6 bases). V lost 0 bases to trimming and J lost 9 bases, with 15 bases between them. This CDR3 spans 15 amino acids. Germline values: CDR1 LGHNA, CDR2 YSLEER. The CDR3 reads CASSQDGGAQGEQFF. The CDR3 DNA follows: TGCGCCAGCAGCCAAGATGGAGGGGCCCAAGGTGAGCAGTTCTTC.

This clonotype was counted at least ten times. The chain is built from TRBV29-1 and TRBJ1-1; D gene unclear. This CDR3 has 12 amino acids. V dropped 7 bases and J dropped 1 base, with 10 bases sitting between them. Germline V gene lookup returns CDR1 SQVTM and CDR2 ANQGSEA. CDR3 in amino acids: CSGRRPNTEAFF. CDR3 in DNA: TGCAGCGGAAGAAGGCCGAACACTGAAGCTTTCTTT.

This clonotype was recorded many times. The CDR3 nucleotides read TGTGCCAGCAGTTCCCGAGGCTGGGGCCCAAACTATGGCTACACCTTC. It is translated as CASSSRGWGPNYGYTF. V and J are TRBV28 and TRBJ1-2, with D perhaps matching TRBD1 (5 bases). V shed 4 bases and J shed 2 bases, with 17 bases lying between them. CDR3 size: 16 residues. Germline V CDR1 and CDR2: MDHEN, SYDVKM.

The V call is TRBV7-2, the J call TRBJ2-7; no clear D gene. With 0 bases removed from V and 3 bases from J, the gap between germline ends came to 12 bases. This CDR3 region has 15 residues. CDR1 is SGHTA, CDR2 FQGNSA, per germline. The CDR3 nucleotides read TGTGCCAGCAGCTTAGCGGTAGGGATCGGCTACGAGCAGTACTTC. Amino acid sequence: CASSLAVGIGYEQYF.

This clonotype was detected ten times or more. The chain combines TRBV16 with TRBJ1-5; 7 bases map to TRBD1. V shed 2 bases and J 4 bases; nucleotides not matched to a gene: 11. Germline V gene sequence: CDR1 KGHSY, CDR2 FQNENV. The length of the CDR3 is 17 residues. Here the CDR3 reads CASSQQPQGRSNQPQHF. The CDR3 region has the DNA TGTGCCAGCAGCCAACAGCCACAGGGGCGAAGTAATCAGCCCCAGCATTTT.

This chain uses TRBV12-3 or TRBV12-4 with TRBJ2-3, with 9 bases aligning to TRBD1. The J segment lost 2 bases and the V segment lost 5 bases, leaving 8 bases of the junction unmatched. The CDR3 is 16 residues long. The CDR3, as DNA: TGTGCCAGCAGTCCGCCGACAGGGGGTAACACAGATACGCAGTATTTT. Its translation is CASSPPTGGNTDTQYF.

This clonotype was counted many times. The chain joins TRBV7-8 to TRBJ2-1; 12 bases agree with TRBD1. The V segment lost 2 bases and the J segment 7 bases; nucleotides outside the gene matches: 3. In germline, CDR1 is SGHVS, CDR2 FQNEAQ. This CDR3 contains 15 residues. The CDR3 region is CASSLWDRGRNEQFF. The CDR3 nucleotides read TGTGCCAGCAGCTTATGGGACAGGGGGCGTAATGAGCAGTTCTTC.

Ten or more counts support this clonotype. V is TRBV29-1 and J is TRBJ2-7; possibly TRBD1 or TRBD2 for D (5 bases each). V was trimmed by 7 bases and J by 2 bases, leaving 18 bases between them. Germline V gene sequence: CDR1 SQVTM, CDR2 ANQGSEA. The CDR3 is 14 residues long. The CDR3: CSATGPRGAYEQYF. The CDR3, as DNA: TGCAGCGCAACGGGACCGCGAGGCGCCTACGAGCAGTACTTC.

The chain links TRBV7-9 to TRBJ2-7, with 7 nucleotides matching TRBD2. With V trimmed by 4 bases and J by 4 bases, 7 bases remained unmatched. CDR1 SEHNR and CDR2 FQNEAQ come from the germline V gene (reference sequence). The CDR3 is made up of 14 amino acids. Written as DNA, the CDR3 is TGTGCCAGCAGCTCCGGGGGGTTTTGGTACGAGCAGTACTTC. It translates to CASSSGGFWYEQYF.

This clonotype was observed many times. This chain uses TRBV28 with TRBJ2-3; D not resolved. The germline CDR1 and CDR2 sequences are MDHEN and SYDVKM. This CDR3 comprises 13 residues. V gave up 7 bases and J gave up 0 bases, with 8 bases separating them. CDR3 in DNA: TGTGCCAGCACACCCGGGAGCACAGATACGCAGTATTTT. Translated, it gives CASTPGSTDTQYF.

This clonotype was seen repeatedly, ten times or more. The genes are TRBV20-1 and TRBJ2-1; tentatively, D is TRBD1 or TRBD2 (5 bases each). CDR3 length equals 17 residues. Trimming shortened V by 8 bases and J by 10 bases, and 33 bases separated the two germline ends. Germline CDR1 reads DFQATT; CDR2 reads SNEGSKA (reference sequence). This CDR3 is CSYLVISGTLSYGEQFF. In DNA form, the CDR3 reads TGCAGTTACTTAGTTATATCCGGGACGCTCTCTTATGGGGAGCAGTTCTTC.